A selection of T cell receptor beta chains follows, all from one sample in a study of blood T cell repertoires in COVID-19. The method was immunoSEQ multiplex PCR; TCRdb's version includes in-frame clones alone and lacks a portion of them. Found here are about 190,000 clones, roughly 83% of them singletons; the top ten hold 8% to 10%. The sequenced material came from PBMCs or T cells enriched from blood (not recorded which). Receptors originate from a woman aged 30 to 39 who had recovered from COVID-19. Both conserved end residues are part of each CDR3. Fields, in order: clone size, V gene, D gene, J gene, CDR3 protein, CDR3 DNA. A D gene is named only where the DNA matches it firmly. A row's size may be missing; if present it is once, few, many or a size class.

size: -; V: TRBV19; D: TRBD2; J: TRBJ2-1; CDR3: CASSIRVAGDNEQFF; DNA: TGTGCCAGTAGTATCCGAGTAGCGGGAGACAATGAGCAGTTCTTC
size: -; V: TRBV7-9; D: TRBD1; J: TRBJ2-2; CDR3: CASSVQGARELFF; DNA: TGTGCCAGCAGCGTACAGGGGGCGCGGGAGCTGTTTTTT
size: few; V: TRBV27; D: -; J: TRBJ2-4; CDR3: CASSLVRGGGSKNIQYF; DNA: TGTGCCAGCAGTCTCGTTAGGGGGGGAGGGTCCAAAAACATTCAGTACTTC
size: -; V: TRBV3-1/TRBV3-2; D: -; J: TRBJ2-1; CDR3: CASSQRGLLNNEQFF; DNA: TGTGCCAGCAGCCAACGGGGTCTCCTTAACAATGAGCAGTTCTTC
size: -; V: TRBV20-1; D: -; J: TRBJ2-1; CDR3: CSASGSADNEQFF; DNA: TGCAGTGCTAGTGGGAGCGCAGACAATGAGCAGTTCTTC
size: -; V: TRBV28; D: TRBD2; J: TRBJ2-7; CDR3: CASDSLGGSGSPYEQYF; DNA: TGTGCCAGCGACTCCTTAGGCGGGAGCGGGTCTCCCTACGAGCAGTACTTC
size: -; V: TRBV9; D: -; J: TRBJ2-6; CDR3: CASSVTGSGANVLTF; DNA: TGTGCCAGCAGCGTCACAGGGTCTGGGGCCAACGTCCTGACTTTC
size: -; V: TRBV7-9; D: TRBD1; J: TRBJ1-6; CDR3: CASSRYTDRGNSPLHF; DNA: TGTGCCAGCAGCCGTTATACTGACAGGGGTAATTCACCCCTCCACTTT
size: once; V: TRBV5-5; D: TRBD1; J: TRBJ2-7; CDR3: CASSSIVGQSSYEQYF; DNA: TGTGCCAGCAGCTCGATCGTGGGACAGAGCTCCTACGAGCAGTACTTC
size: -; V: TRBV14; D: TRBD1; J: TRBJ1-6; CDR3: CASSRTGEHSPLHF; DNA: TGTGCCAGCAGCCGAACAGGGGAGCATTCACCCCTCCACTTT
size: -; V: TRBV6-2/TRBV6-3; D: TRBD2; J: TRBJ2-7; CDR3: CASSRETGGTYEQYF; DNA: TGTGCCAGCAGTCGGGAGACGGGAGGCACCTACGAGCAGTACTTC
size: -; V: TRBV2; D: -; J: TRBJ1-1; CDR3: CASSEAENTEAFF; DNA: TGTGCCAGCAGTGAGGCAGAGAACACTGAAGCTTTCTTT
size: -; V: TRBV12-2; D: -; J: TRBJ2-7; CDR3: CASRLRTGGNEQYF; DNA: TGTGCAAGTCGCTTACGGACAGGGGGAAACGAGCAGTACTTC
size: few; V: TRBV15; D: -; J: TRBJ1-4; CDR3: CATSRKGATNEKLFF; DNA: TGTGCCACCAGCAGAAAAGGGGCAACTAATGAAAAACTGTTTTTT
size: -; V: TRBV11-2; D: TRBD1; J: TRBJ2-7; CDR3: CASSPGRTGPTEQYF; DNA: TGTGCCAGCAGTCCCGGTAGGACAGGTCCTACCGAGCAGTACTTC
size: -; V: TRBV5-1; D: -; J: TRBJ1-6; CDR3: CASSLASISSGNNSPLHF; DNA: TGCGCCAGCAGCTTGGCCTCAATATCGTCAGGGAATAATTCACCCCTCCACTTT
size: -; V: TRBV19; D: -; J: TRBJ1-4; CDR3: CASTAGQGGKLFF; DNA: TGTGCCAGTACAGCGGGGCAGGGTGGAAAACTGTTTTTT
size: -; V: TRBV6-5; D: -; J: TRBJ1-1; CDR3: CASRNTGLGTEAFF; DNA: TGTGCCAGCAGGAACACAGGTCTTGGCACTGAAGCTTTCTTT
size: -; V: TRBV24-1; D: -; J: TRBJ1-2; CDR3: CATSDQVYGYTF; DNA: TGTGCCACCAGTGATCAGGTCTATGGCTACACCTTC
size: -; V: TRBV7-6; D: -; J: TRBJ1-1; CDR3: CASSSPGTEAFF; DNA: TGTGCCAGCAGTTCCCCCGGGACTGAAGCTTTCTTT
size: -; V: TRBV6-2/TRBV6-3; D: -; J: TRBJ2-7; CDR3: CASSYSFVLARSYEQYF; DNA: TGTGCCAGCAGTTACTCGTTTGTGTTAGCGCGCTCCTACGAGCAGTACTTC
size: -; V: TRBV25-1; D: TRBD1; J: TRBJ2-7; CDR3: CASSGRDRGYEQYF; DNA: TGTGCCAGCAGTGGCCGGGACAGGGGTTACGAGCAGTACTTC
size: -; V: TRBV5-5; D: -; J: TRBJ1-4; CDR3: CASSPDFGLFF; DNA: TGTGCCAGCAGCCCGGACTTCGGACTGTTTTTT
size: -; V: TRBV6-4; D: -; J: TRBJ2-2; CDR3: CASSDSTQGSRELFF; DNA: TGTGCCAGCAGTGACTCGACACAGGGAAGCCGGGAGCTGTTTTTT
size: -; V: TRBV28; D: TRBD1; J: TRBJ1-1; CDR3: CASSFLDRGNTEAFF; DNA: TGTGCCAGCAGTTTCTTGGACAGGGGGAACACTGAAGCTTTCTTT
size: -; V: TRBV6-5; D: TRBD2; J: TRBJ2-7; CDR3: CATRLAGSSYEQYF; DNA: TGTGCCACCAGACTAGCGGGATCATCCTACGAGCAGTACTTC
size: -; V: TRBV10-3; D: -; J: TRBJ2-3; CDR3: CAITTEPSTDTQYF; DNA: TGTGCCATCACTACGGAGCCTAGCACAGATACGCAGTATTTT
size: -; V: TRBV27; D: -; J: TRBJ2-1; CDR3: CASSPQLALMNNEQFF; DNA: TGTGCCAGCAGTCCCCAACTAGCCCTAATGAACAATGAGCAGTTCTTC
size: -; V: TRBV6-5; D: -; J: TRBJ1-5; CDR3: CASTQGNQPQHF; DNA: TGTGCCAGCACCCAGGGAAATCAGCCCCAGCATTTT
size: -; V: TRBV5-1; D: TRBD2; J: TRBJ2-3; CDR3: CASRTGLAGDTQYF; DNA: TGCGCCAGCAGGACGGGACTAGCGGGAGATACGCAGTATTTT
size: -; V: TRBV27; D: TRBD2; J: TRBJ2-1; CDR3: CASSLLAGVRDEQFF; DNA: TGTGCCAGCAGTTTGCTAGCGGGAGTGAGGGATGAGCAGTTCTTC
size: once; V: TRBV9; D: -; J: TRBJ2-3; CDR3: CASSVDPSTDTQYF; DNA: TGTGCCAGCAGCGTAGATCCTTCCACAGATACGCAGTATTTT
size: -; V: TRBV5-1; D: -; J: TRBJ2-7; CDR3: CASSPRPMETYEQYF; DNA: TGCGCCAGCAGCCCCCGGCCAATGGAGACCTACGAGCAGTACTTC
size: -; V: TRBV27; D: -; J: TRBJ1-1; CDR3: CASSFGGAGAEAFF; DNA: TGTGCCAGCAGTTTTGGGGGCGCAGGTGCTGAAGCTTTCTTT
size: -; V: TRBV28; D: TRBD1; J: TRBJ2-7; CDR3: CASTGPGQSYEQYF; DNA: TGTGCCAGCACCGGACCGGGACAGTCCTACGAGCAGTACTTC
size: -; V: TRBV29-1; D: -; J: TRBJ2-7; CDR3: CSVGFGAVSYEQYF; DNA: TGCAGCGTTGGGTTCGGTGCTGTATCCTACGAGCAGTACTTC
size: -; V: TRBV6-5; D: -; J: TRBJ1-1; CDR3: CASRVDSLRNTEAFF; DNA: TGTGCCAGCAGGGTAGACAGCCTCAGGAACACTGAAGCTTTCTTT
size: -; V: TRBV18; D: -; J: TRBJ1-6; CDR3: CASSPPNAGDNSPLHF; DNA: TGTGCCAGCTCACCGCCTAACGCAGGGGATAATTCACCCCTCCACTTT
size: -; V: TRBV4-1; D: TRBD1; J: TRBJ2-1; CDR3: CASSPGTGGNEQFF; DNA: TGCGCCAGCAGCCCTGGGACAGGGGGCAATGAGCAGTTCTTC
size: -; V: TRBV6-1; D: -; J: TRBJ1-6; CDR3: CASSEALRQRNNSPLHF; DNA: TGTGCCAGCAGTGAAGCACTGAGACAGAGAAATAATTCACCCCTCCACTTT
size: once; V: TRBV5-5; D: -; J: TRBJ2-2; CDR3: CASSPLVGEGELFF; DNA: TGTGCCAGCAGCCCGCTCGTGGGAGAAGGGGAGCTGTTTTTT
size: -; V: TRBV5-6; D: -; J: TRBJ1-2; CDR3: CASSPRVRGGYTF; DNA: TGTGCCAGCAGCCCCAGGGTCCGCGGTGGCTACACCTTC
size: -; V: TRBV28; D: -; J: TRBJ2-3; CDR3: CASSSSGPQYF; DNA: TGTGCCAGCAGTTCTTCAGGGCCGCAGTATTTT
size: -; V: TRBV19; D: -; J: TRBJ1-1; CDR3: CASSIGGPDTEAFF; DNA: TGTGCCAGTAGTATTGGGGGCCCGGACACTGAAGCTTTCTTT
size: -; V: TRBV7-9; D: -; J: TRBJ2-7; CDR3: CASRLWSVGGSSEQYF; DNA: TGTGCCAGCAGGTTATGGAGCGTCGGCGGCTCCTCCGAGCAGTACTTC
size: -; V: TRBV19; D: -; J: TRBJ2-1; CDR3: CASSISGHEQFF; DNA: TGTGCCAGTAGTATAAGCGGCCATGAGCAGTTCTTC
size: -; V: TRBV11-2; D: TRBD1; J: TRBJ2-7; CDR3: CASSSILTGRNEQYF; DNA: TGTGCCAGCAGCTCAATCTTGACAGGGAGAAACGAGCAGTACTTC
size: -; V: TRBV12-3/TRBV12-4; D: -; J: TRBJ1-2; CDR3: CASTPGDYGYTF; DNA: TGTGCCAGCACCCCCGGGGACTATGGCTACACCTTC
size: -; V: TRBV28; D: TRBD2; J: TRBJ2-7; CDR3: CASSLSGSGRNSYEQYF; DNA: TGTGCCAGCAGTTTGTCTGGTAGCGGGAGGAACTCCTACGAGCAGTACTTC
size: -; V: TRBV11-2; D: TRBD2; J: TRBJ2-1; CDR3: CASSLDRPLAGGPRTNEQFF; DNA: TGTGCCAGCAGCTTAGACCGGCCCCTAGCGGGAGGCCCTCGTACCAATGAGCAGTTCTTC
size: -; V: TRBV11-2; D: -; J: TRBJ2-5; CDR3: CASNREEETQYF; DNA: TGTGCCAGCAACCGGGAAGAAGAGACCCAGTACTTC
size: -; V: TRBV28; D: TRBD1; J: TRBJ2-5; CDR3: CASRAGQGKETQYF; DNA: TGTGCCAGCAGGGCGGGACAGGGGAAGGAGACCCAGTACTTC